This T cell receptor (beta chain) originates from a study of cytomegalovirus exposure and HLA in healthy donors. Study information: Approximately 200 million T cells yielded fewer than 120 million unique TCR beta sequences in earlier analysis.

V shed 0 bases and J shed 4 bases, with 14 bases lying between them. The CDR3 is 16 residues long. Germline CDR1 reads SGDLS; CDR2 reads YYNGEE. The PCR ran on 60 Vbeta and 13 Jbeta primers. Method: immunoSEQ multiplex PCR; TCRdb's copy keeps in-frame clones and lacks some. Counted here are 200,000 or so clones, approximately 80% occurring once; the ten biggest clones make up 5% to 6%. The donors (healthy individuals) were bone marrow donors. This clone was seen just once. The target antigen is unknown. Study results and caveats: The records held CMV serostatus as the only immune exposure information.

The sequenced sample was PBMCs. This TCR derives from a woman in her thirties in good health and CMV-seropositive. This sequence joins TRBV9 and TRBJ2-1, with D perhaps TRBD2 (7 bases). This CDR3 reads CASSVEWGGQYNEQFF. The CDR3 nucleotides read TGTGCCAGCAGCGTAGAGTGGGGGGGGCAATACAATGAGCAGTTCTTC.